The 19 T cell receptor beta chains presented below share a single source sample, sequenced in a study of identifying expanded T cells in peripheral blood. The repertoire was sequenced with immunoSEQ multiplex PCR; TCRdb's copy has only in-frame clones and lacks some. This table has approximately 79,000 clones, about nine tenths appearing once. The sequenced material came from blood. These receptors came from a person aged 18 to 69 in good health.

The chain combines TRBV6-5 with TRBJ1-1, with D possibly matching TRBD1 (6 bases). CDR1 MNHEY and CDR2 SVGAGI come from the germline V gene. CDR3 length: 16 amino acids. The germline V and J ends were trimmed by 4 bases and 5 bases, with 20 bases remaining between them. This CDR3 is CASSSRQVTKRTEAFF. CDR3 bases: TGTGCCAGCAGTTCGCGACAGGTCACGAAAAGGACTGAAGCTTTCTTT.

Remarks on this clone: Mismatch with germline at one junction end may stem from a read error. The chain uses TRBV7-2 and TRBJ2-3; 12 bases fit TRBD2. CDR3 length: 13 amino acids. Germline-derived CDR1 and CDR2 are SGHTA and FQGNSA. The CDR3 region is CASSLERTSGVSF. The DNA for the CDR3 is TGTGCCAGCAGCTTAGAGCGGACTAGCGGGGTCTCGTTT.

The chain is built from TRBV27 and TRBJ1-6; D is ambiguous. The CDR3 extends over 13 amino acids. V dropped 4 bases and J dropped 8 bases, with 9 bases sitting between them. From germline, CDR1 is MNHEY and CDR2 SMNVEV (reference sequence). CDR3 region: CASSSDRYSPLHF. The CDR3 DNA reads TGTGCCAGCAGTTCGGACCGATATTCACCCCTCCACTTT.

CDR3 sequence (DNA): TGCGCCAGCAGCCAAGTGTCACTAGCGGGAGGCTCCTACGAGCAGTACTTC. It codes for CASSQVSLAGGSYEQYF. The chain carries TRBV4-1 and TRBJ2-7, with TRBD2 matching 12 bases. The CDR3 is made up of 17 amino acids. Per the germline V gene, CDR1 is MGHRA and CDR2 is YSYEKL. V lost 1 base to trimming and J lost 0 bases; unmatched junction nucleotides: 4.

This clone appeared a few times. The V call is TRBV28, the J call TRBJ2-7, with D perhaps TRBD2 (7 bases). V was pared by 6 bases and J by 7 bases, with 19 bases between. CDR1 and CDR2 from the germline V gene are MDHEN and SYDVKM. CDR3 size: 14 residues. CDR3 protein: CASSWAGALFEQYF. The CDR3 DNA follows: TGTGCCAGCAGCTGGGCGGGGGCGCTCTTTGAGCAGTACTTC.

The V and J genes are TRBV7-9 and TRBJ2-6, with D unclear. Germline loops: CDR1 SEHNR, CDR2 FQNEAQ (reference sequence). Trimming removed 0 bases at V and 1 base at J, with 10 bases between. CDR3 length: 17 amino acids. The CDR3 DNA is TGTGCCAGCAGCTTAGCAGTACACCCGTCTGGGGCCAACGTCCTGACTTTC. The encoded protein is CASSLAVHPSGANVLTF.

The chain joins TRBV7-2 to TRBJ1-6; the D gene is possibly TRBD1 (5 bases). V dropped 3 bases and J dropped 7 bases, with 10 bases sitting between them. Germline V gene sequence: CDR1 SGHTA, CDR2 FQGNSA. CDR3 length: 14 amino acids. The CDR3 DNA sequence: TGTGCCAGCAGCTTCAGGGAGGGCAATTCACCCCTCCACTTT. Translating gives CASSFREGNSPLHF.

The chain combines TRBV14 with TRBJ2-7, with D uncertain. The CDR3 runs to 14 residues. The germline V gene has CDR1 SGHDN and CDR2 FVKESK. V was pared by 2 bases and J by 4 bases, with 12 bases between. The CDR3 sequence: CASSQKGFFYEQYF. The CDR3 DNA is TGTGCCAGCAGCCAAAAAGGATTTTTTTACGAGCAGTACTTC.

The V and J genes are TRBV28 and TRBJ1-5; D not resolved. The CDR3 consists of 12 residues. Trimming removed 6 bases at V and 4 bases at J, with 7 bases between. Germline V gives CDR1 MDHEN, CDR2 SYDVKM. The CDR3 loop is CASSERNQPQHF. Written as DNA, the CDR3 is TGTGCCAGCAGCGAGAGGAATCAGCCCCAGCATTTT.

The chain carries TRBV7-3 and TRBJ2-5; 7 bases fit TRBD2. The CDR3 has 18 amino acids. The V gene end was trimmed by 1 base and the J gene end by 4 bases; junction bases not matched to a gene: 15. In germline, CDR1 is SGHTA, CDR2 FQGTGA. CDR3 sequence: CASSLRVKSGKKVETQYF. The CDR3 nucleotides read TGTGCCAGCAGCTTAAGGGTGAAGAGCGGGAAGAAGGTAGAGACCCAGTACTTC.

A note on this clone: Germline is not matched at one junction end, which may reflect a read error. As DNA, the CDR3 is TGCAGTGCTGGTCGGGTAAGGGTCTTC. Translated, it gives CSAGRVRVF. V usage is TRBV20-1 and J usage is TRBJ2-7; no definite D call. This CDR3 has 9 amino acids. The germline CDR1 and CDR2 sequences are DFQATT and SNEGSKA (reference sequence).

The rearrangement uses TRBV18 and TRBJ1-4; possible D gene TRBD1, 5 bases. Germline CDR1 and CDR2: KGHSH and LQKENI. V shed 4 bases and J shed 1 base, with 7 bases lying between them. The CDR3 spans 14 residues. CDR3 sequence: CASSLGRTNEKLFF. The CDR3 DNA sequence: TGTGCCAGCTCACTGGGGCGAACTAATGAAAAACTGTTTTTT.

This clone has more than one count but fewer than ten. This rearrangement joins TRBV4-2 to TRBJ2-1; no firm D call. Trimming took off 1 base at V and 5 bases at J, with 6 bases between the two ends. Germline loops: CDR1 LGHNA, CDR2 YNFKEQ. The CDR3 totals 13 residues. The CDR3 region is CASSQVGDNEQFF. The DNA for the CDR3 is TGTGCCAGCAGCCAAGTTGGGGACAATGAGCAGTTCTTC.

This clone appeared a few times. The chain's CDR3 is CATSRDLGNTEAFF. The CDR3 DNA is TGTGCCACCAGCAGAGATCTTGGGAACACTGAAGCTTTCTTT. This chain links TRBV15 with TRBJ1-1; D is unresolved. Per the germline V gene, CDR1 is LNHNV and CDR2 is YYDKDF (reference sequence). The CDR3 spans 14 residues. Trimming pared 0 bases from V and 1 base from J, leaving 6 bases between.

This rearrangement joins TRBV5-1 to TRBJ1-2, with D perhaps matching TRBD1 (6 bases). V lost 0 bases and J lost 10, with 10 bases in between. The CDR3 is made up of 12 amino acids. Germline V lookup: CDR1 SGHRS, CDR2 YFSETQ. The CDR3 loop reads CASSLDRTDYTF. The CDR3 bases are TGCGCCAGCAGCTTGGACCGGACAGACTACACCTTC.

This chain connects TRBV2 to TRBJ2-3; possible D gene TRBD1, 5 bases. Germline CDR1 reads SNHLY; CDR2 reads FYNNEI. Trimming stripped 5 bases from V and 4 bases from J, with 13 bases between. The CDR3 loop spans 14 amino acids. CDR3 bases: TGTGCCAGCAGTCGACAGATCGATGCAGATACGCAGTATTTT. It is translated as CASSRQIDADTQYF.

The sample holds one count of this clone. The chain uses TRBV6-5 and TRBJ2-7; a weak D match, TRBD2 (5 bases). With 6 bases removed from V and 0 bases from J, the gap between germline ends came to 9 bases. CDR1 and CDR2 from the germline V gene are MNHEY and SVGAGI. CDR3 length: 13 amino acids. CDR3 sequence reads: CASRSGSSYEQYF. DNA of the CDR3: TGTGCCAGCAGATCGGGGTCCTCCTACGAGCAGTACTTC.

V gene TRBV25-1 combines with J gene TRBJ2-7, with D possibly matching TRBD1 (5 bases). The CDR3 spans 14 residues. Looked up from germline, CDR1 is MGHDK and CDR2 is SYGVNS. Between the trimmed V and J ends, which lost 2 bases and 2 bases, there was a span of 10 bases. In nucleotides, the CDR3 is TGTGCCAGCAGTGAACCGACAGTCCCCTACGAGCAGTACTTC. Residues: CASSEPTVPYEQYF.

This clone was seen a single time. The chain combines TRBV9 with TRBJ2-6; D is unresolved. Trimming left V 5 bases short and J 0 bases short, with 9 bases between. The CDR3 sequence is 15 residues long. The V gene's germline CDR1 is SGDLS and CDR2 YYNGEE. CDR3 protein: CASSESGSGANVLTF. The CDR3 DNA is TGTGCCAGCAGTGAGTCGGGCTCTGGGGCCAACGTCCTGACTTTC.